The clone carrying this T cell receptor beta chain was observed a handful of times. Its antigen is unidentified. The germline V and J ends were trimmed by 6 bases and 14 bases, with 19 bases remaining between them. The CDR3 has 13 amino acids. This sample was taken from a study of blood T cells in healthy people across ages. Study outcomes and limitations: While age rose, TCR beta diversity per million T cells dropped in a roughly linear way. Long-lived donors exceeded aged donors in naive CD4+ cells and diversity.

Every donor gave approximately 10 milliliters of peripheral blood. A second PCR of 7 to 11 cycles used a sample-barcoded 5' primer and a J-beta primer mix. TCRdb fed the 5' RACE reads into MiXCR, producing one record per CDR3 protein. Among over 950,000 distinct CDR3 sequences, around two fifths were seen once, and the ten largest hold less than 15%. This receptor was obtained from a man younger than 30 in good health. The V gene is TRBV12-3 or TRBV12-4, the J gene TRBJ1-4; weak D call: TRBD1 (6 bases). The sample comprised blood. CDR3 residues: CASRTSGARVLFF. The CDR3, as DNA: TGTGCCAGCAGGACTTCAGGGGCGAGGGTTCTGTTTTTT.